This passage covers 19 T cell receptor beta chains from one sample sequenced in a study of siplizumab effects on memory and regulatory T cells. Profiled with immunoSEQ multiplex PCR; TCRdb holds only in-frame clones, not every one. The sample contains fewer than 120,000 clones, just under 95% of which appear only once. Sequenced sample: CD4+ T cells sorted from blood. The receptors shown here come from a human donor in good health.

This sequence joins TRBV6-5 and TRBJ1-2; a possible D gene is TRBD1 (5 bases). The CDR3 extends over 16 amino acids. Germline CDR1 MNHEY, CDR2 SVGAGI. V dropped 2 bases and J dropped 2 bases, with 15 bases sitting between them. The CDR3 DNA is TGTGCCAGCAGTTACGGCAGGGTAGCGTCCAACTATGGCTACACCTTC. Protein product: CASSYGRVASNYGYTF.

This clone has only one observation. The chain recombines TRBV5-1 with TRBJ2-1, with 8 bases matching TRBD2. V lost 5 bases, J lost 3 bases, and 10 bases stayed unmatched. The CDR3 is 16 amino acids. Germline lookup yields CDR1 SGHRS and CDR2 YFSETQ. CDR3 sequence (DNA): TGCGCCAGCAGACCCTCACTAGCGGAGGTCTACAATGAGCAGTTCTTC. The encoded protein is CASRPSLAEVYNEQFF.

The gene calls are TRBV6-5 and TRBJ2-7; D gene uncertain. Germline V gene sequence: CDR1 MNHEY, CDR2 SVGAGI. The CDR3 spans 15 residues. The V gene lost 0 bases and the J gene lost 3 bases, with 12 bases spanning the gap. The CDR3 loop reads CASSYSNLGNYEQYF. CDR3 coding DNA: TGTGCCAGCAGTTACTCGAACCTGGGCAACTACGAGCAGTACTTC.

This CDR3 reads CAYLSPLLNQETQYF. CDR3 DNA sequence: TGTGCCTACTTAAGTCCCTTACTAAACCAAGAGACCCAGTACTTC. The chain couples TRBV30 to TRBJ2-5; no reliable D call. V shed 7 bases and J shed 0 bases, with 18 bases lying between them. Germline CDR1 is GTSNPN and CDR2 is SVGIG (reference sequence). This CDR3 contains 15 residues. Combining the CDR3 with reference TRBV30 and TRBJ2-5 gives the whole variable domain SQTIHQWPATLVQPVGSPLSLECTVEGTSNPNLYWYRQAAGRGLQLLFYSVGIGQISSEVPQNLSASRPQDRQFILSSKKLLLSDSGFYLCAYLSPLLNQETQYFGPGTRLLVL.

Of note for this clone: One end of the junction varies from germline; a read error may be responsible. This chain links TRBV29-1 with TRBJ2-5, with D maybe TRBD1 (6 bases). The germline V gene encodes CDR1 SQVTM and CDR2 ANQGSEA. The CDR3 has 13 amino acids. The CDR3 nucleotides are TGCAGCGTAGAAGGGCAGGGGTGGGGGACCCAGTACTTC. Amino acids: CSVEGQGWGTQYF.

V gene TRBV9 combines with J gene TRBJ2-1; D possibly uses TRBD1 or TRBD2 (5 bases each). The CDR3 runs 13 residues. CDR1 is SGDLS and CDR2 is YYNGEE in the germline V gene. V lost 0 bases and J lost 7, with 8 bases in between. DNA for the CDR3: TGTGCCAGCAGCGTAGGGGGCGGGAATGAGCAGTTCTTC. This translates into CASSVGGGNEQFF.

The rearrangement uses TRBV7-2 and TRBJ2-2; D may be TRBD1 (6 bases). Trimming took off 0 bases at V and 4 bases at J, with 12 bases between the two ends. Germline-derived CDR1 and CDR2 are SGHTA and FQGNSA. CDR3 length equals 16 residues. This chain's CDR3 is CASSLAPGTLTGELFF. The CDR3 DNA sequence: TGTGCCAGCAGCTTAGCCCCTGGGACACTCACCGGGGAGCTGTTTTTT.

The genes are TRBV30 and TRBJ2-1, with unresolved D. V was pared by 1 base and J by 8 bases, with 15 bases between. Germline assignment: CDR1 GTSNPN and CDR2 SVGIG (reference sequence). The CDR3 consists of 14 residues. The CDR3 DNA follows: TGTGCCTGGAGTGCTAGGGTTCTGTTCGATGAGCAGTTCTTC. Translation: CAWSARVLFDEQFF.

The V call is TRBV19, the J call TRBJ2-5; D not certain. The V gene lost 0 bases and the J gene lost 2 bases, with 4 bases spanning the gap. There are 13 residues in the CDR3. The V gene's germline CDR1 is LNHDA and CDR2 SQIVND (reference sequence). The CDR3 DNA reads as TGTGCCAGTAGTATAGAGCCGCAAGAGACCCAGTACTTC. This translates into CASSIEPQETQYF. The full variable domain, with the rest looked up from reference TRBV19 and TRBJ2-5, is DGGITQSPKYLFRKEGQNVTLSCEQNLNHDAMYWYRQDPGQGLRLIYYSQIVNDFQKGDIAEGYSVSREKKESFPLTVTSAQKNPTAFYLCASSIEPQETQYFGPGTRLLVL.

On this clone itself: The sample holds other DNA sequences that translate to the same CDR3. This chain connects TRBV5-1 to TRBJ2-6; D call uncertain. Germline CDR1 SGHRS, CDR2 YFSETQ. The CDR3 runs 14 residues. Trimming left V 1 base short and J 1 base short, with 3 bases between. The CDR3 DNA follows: TGCGCCAGCAGCTTGAGATCTGGGGCCAACGTCCTGACTTTC. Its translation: CASSLRSGANVLTF.

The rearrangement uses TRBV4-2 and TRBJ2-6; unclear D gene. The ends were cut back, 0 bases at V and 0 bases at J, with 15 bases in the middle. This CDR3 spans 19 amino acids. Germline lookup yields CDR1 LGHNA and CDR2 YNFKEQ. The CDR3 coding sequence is TGTGCCAGCAGCCAAGATCGCCGGGTGGTGAGCTCTGGGGCCAACGTCCTGACTTTC. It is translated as CASSQDRRVVSSGANVLTF.

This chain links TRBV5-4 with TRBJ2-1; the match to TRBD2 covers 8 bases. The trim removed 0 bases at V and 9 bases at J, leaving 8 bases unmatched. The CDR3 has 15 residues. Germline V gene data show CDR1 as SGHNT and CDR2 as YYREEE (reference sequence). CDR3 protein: CASSLAGLGMGEQFF. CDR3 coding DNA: TGTGCCAGCAGCTTGGCGGGACTAGGTATGGGTGAGCAGTTCTTC.

The CDR3 DNA reads TGTGCCAGCAGTTACTCGTCACAGAGATTCTACAATGAGCAGTTCTTC. Its translation: CASSYSSQRFYNEQFF. V usage is TRBV6-5 and J usage is TRBJ2-1, with D unclear. This CDR3 has 16 amino acids. CDR1 is MNHEY and CDR2 is SVGAGI in the germline V gene. Trimming removed 0 bases from V and 3 bases from J, with 12 bases in between.

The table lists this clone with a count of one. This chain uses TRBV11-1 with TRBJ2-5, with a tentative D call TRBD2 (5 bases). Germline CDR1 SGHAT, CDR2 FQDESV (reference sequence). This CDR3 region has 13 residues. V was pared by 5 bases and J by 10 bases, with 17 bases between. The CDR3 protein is CASSGGWLRDQYF. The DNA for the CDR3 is TGTGCCAGCAGCGGCGGGTGGCTAAGGGACCAGTACTTC. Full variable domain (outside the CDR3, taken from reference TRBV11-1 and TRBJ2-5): EAEVAQSPRYKITEKSQAVAFWCDPISGHATLYWYRQILGQGPELLVQFQDESVVDDSQLPKDRFSAERLKGVDSTLKIQPAELGDSAMYLCASSGGWLRDQYFGPGTRLLVL.

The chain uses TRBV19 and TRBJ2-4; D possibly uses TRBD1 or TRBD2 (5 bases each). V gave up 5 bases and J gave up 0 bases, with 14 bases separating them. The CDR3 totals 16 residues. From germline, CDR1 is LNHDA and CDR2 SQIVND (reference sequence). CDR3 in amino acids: CASSQGTGLAKNIQYF. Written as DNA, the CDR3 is TGTGCCAGTAGTCAAGGCACAGGACTAGCCAAAAACATTCAGTACTTC.

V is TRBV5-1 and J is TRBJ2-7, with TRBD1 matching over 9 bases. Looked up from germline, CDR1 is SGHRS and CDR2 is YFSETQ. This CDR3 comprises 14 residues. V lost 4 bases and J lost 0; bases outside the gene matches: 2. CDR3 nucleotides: TGCGCCAGCAGCAGGGGACAGGGCTCCTACGAGCAGTACTTC. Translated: CASSRGQGSYEQYF.

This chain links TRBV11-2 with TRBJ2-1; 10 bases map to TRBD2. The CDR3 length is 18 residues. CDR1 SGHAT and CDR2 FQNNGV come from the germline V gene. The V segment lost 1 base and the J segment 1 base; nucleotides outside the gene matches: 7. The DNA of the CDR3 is TGTGCCAGCAGCTTAGTTGGTACTAGCGGGGCTTCCTACAATGAGCAGTTCTTC. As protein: CASSLVGTSGASYNEQFF.

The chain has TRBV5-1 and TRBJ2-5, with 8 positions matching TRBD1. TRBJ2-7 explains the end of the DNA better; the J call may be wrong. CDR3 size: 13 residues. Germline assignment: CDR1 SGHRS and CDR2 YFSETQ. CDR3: CASSPDRGDEQYF. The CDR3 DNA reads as TGCGCCAGCAGCCCTGACAGGGGTGACGAGCAGTACTTC.

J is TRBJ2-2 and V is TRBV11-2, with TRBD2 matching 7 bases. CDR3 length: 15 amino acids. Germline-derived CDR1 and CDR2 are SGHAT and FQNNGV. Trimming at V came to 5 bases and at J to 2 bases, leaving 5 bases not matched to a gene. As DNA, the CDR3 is TGTGCCAGCAGCACCCAGCGGGGAAACACCGGGGAGCTGTTTTTT. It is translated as CASSTQRGNTGELFF.